This T cell receptor beta chain derives from a study of cytomegalovirus exposure and HLA in healthy donors. The study's findings and limits: Within an earlier analysis, most TCR beta V segments proved productive either about 90% or about 30% of the time.

As concerns this clone: What it binds is unknown.

Primers included in the PCR were 60 Vbeta and 13 Jbeta primers. Sequencing was performed with immunoSEQ multiplex PCR; in TCRdb, only in-frame clones are kept and a portion is missing. The sample includes about 100,000 clones, 73% of them seen just once. CDR1 and CDR2 from the germline V gene are SGHDT and YYEEEE. This CDR3 has 14 residues. Trimming left V 6 bases short and J 4 bases short, with 14 bases between. Source material: PBMCs. The receptor was derived from a man aged 35-49 years in good health and CMV-seronegative. This rearrangement joins TRBV5-6 to TRBJ2-1, with D perhaps TRBD2 (5 bases). The DNA of the CDR3 is TGTGCCAGCACCACGGACGGGGTTTACAATGAGCAGTTCTTC. This sequence encodes CASTTDGVYNEQFF.